The TCR beta chain under discussion was sequenced for a study of memory B cells and T cells in multiple sclerosis listed by TCRdb under 2018. Regarding the research as a whole: The study compared the TCR beta repertoires of autoproliferating peripheral T cells with those of brain lesion-infiltrating T cells in multiple sclerosis patients. TCR sequencing involved a couple of multiple sclerosis patients from whom brain lesions at autopsy or brain-infiltrating cells from biopsy were available.

Genomic DNA was extracted, and the immunoSEQ Platform was used to amplify TCRbeta CDR3 regions from that DNA. The immunoSEQ assay combined multiplex PCR with high-throughput sequencing and a vendor bioinformatics pipeline. For the original study's pipeline: After discarding non-productive sequences and any CDR3s under 4 amino acids in length, clonotype frequencies were recalculated for each sample. In immunoSEQ Analyzer 2.0, shared clonotypes were identified as those with identical CDR3 amino acid, V gene and J gene sequences. To normalize repertoire overlap, the number of shared clonotypes was divided by the product of the two clone-set sizes and multiplied by 1000 to give arbitrary units. The table comes from immuneACCESS by way of TCRdb, which keeps in-frame sequences with V and J called. Part of the clones is missing from these tables; in studies checked, under half for an unresolved V gene and the rest for unknown reasons. V and J calls and clone size are given by that table; D and trimming were obtained from the DNA. The sample profile shows about 42,000 clones; over 75% of them were found once. About 1.1% of the sample rests with the top ten.

After CFSE-labeled PBMCs were cultured without a stimulus, the autoproliferating (CFSEdim) and non-proliferating (CFSEhi) T cell fractions were sequenced separately. A total of 5x10^7 CFSE-labeled PBMCs were cultured for 7 to 8 days without stimulus, and replicate wells were then pooled. PBMCs were labeled with around 0.5 uM CFSE and cultured without exogenous stimuli in serum-free AIM-V medium. PBMCs were obtained by Ficoll density gradient centrifugation and kept cryopreserved until use. Live 7-AAD-negative cells were sorted on a FACSAria III, washed with PBS, and frozen at -80 degrees C as dry pellets. Inclusive of the bounding cysteine and phenylalanine, the CDR3 is 17 residues long. The kept DNA is CDR3 alone, 51 bases in frame from the first base. Taken from the germline V gene, the CDR1 and CDR2 loops are SGHTA and FQGNSA. Trimming takes 6 bases off V and 4 bases off J; junction bases not matched to a gene: 12.

Regarding this clone: This clone's antigen is unknown. It has no much larger one-base neighbor in the sample; base qualities were not kept.

General findings and caveats noted by the study authors: Because clone-set sizes differed between compartments, counts of shared clonotypes were influenced and normalization was required.

Specimen: PBMCs from blood kept in culture. The rearrangement joined TRBV7-2 to TRBJ2-3, and 11 bases in between align with TRBD2. This sequence was found in a human donor with multiple sclerosis. CDR3 protein: CASSLRATSGVSDTQYF. The sequence in DNA is TGTGCCAGCAGTCTCAGGGCGACTAGCGGGGTATCAGATACGCAGTATTTT.